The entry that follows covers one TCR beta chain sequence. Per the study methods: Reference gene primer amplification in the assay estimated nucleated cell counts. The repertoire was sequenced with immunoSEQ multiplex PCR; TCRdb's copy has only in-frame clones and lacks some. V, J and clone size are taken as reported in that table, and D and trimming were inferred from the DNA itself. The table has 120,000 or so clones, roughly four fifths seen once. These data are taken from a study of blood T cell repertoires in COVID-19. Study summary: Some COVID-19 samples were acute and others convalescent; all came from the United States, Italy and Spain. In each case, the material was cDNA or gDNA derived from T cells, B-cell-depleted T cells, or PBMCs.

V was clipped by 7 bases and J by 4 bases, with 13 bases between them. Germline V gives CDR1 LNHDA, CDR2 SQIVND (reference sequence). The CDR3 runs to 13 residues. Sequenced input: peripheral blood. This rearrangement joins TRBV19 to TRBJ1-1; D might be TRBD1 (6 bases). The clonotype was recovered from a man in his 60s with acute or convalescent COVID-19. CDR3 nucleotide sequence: TGTGCCAGTACCTTCAGGGGTCTCACTGAAGCTTTCTTT. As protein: CASTFRGLTEAFF. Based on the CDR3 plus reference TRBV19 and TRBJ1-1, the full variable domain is DGGITQSPKYLFRKEGQNVTLSCEQNLNHDAMYWYRQDPGQGLRLIYYSQIVNDFQKGDIAEGYSVSREKKESFPLTVTSAQKNPTAFYLCASTFRGLTEAFFGQGTRLTVV.